This T cell receptor (beta chain) was captured by sequencing in a study of OX40 agonist ivuxolimab in advanced cancers. Points on this clone: Antigen: not known.

Overall study findings and caveats: Antigens targeted by the expanded peripheral T cells were not determined.

CDR3 length: 15 amino acids. The germline CDR1 and CDR2 sequences are LNHDA and SQIVND (reference sequence). V lost 6 bases and J 1 base, leaving 15 bases between the germline ends. Only in-frame clones appear in the TCRdb table, and some are missing; sequencing was by immunoSEQ multiplex PCR. The table records just under 20,000 clones, over 75% of them present only once. The V and J genes are TRBV19 and TRBJ2-5; D possibly corresponds to TRBD1 (5 bases). Sequenced here: CD4+ or CD8+ T cells sorted from blood, sampled in a trial of the OX40 agonist ivuxolimab. The receptor was derived from an adult with an advanced solid tumor such as melanoma, head and neck, liver or kidney cancer. Written as DNA, the CDR3 is TGTGCCAGTAGCCACCGTAGGGGAACCCAAGAGACCCAGTACTTC. It encodes CASSHRRGTQETQYF. Supplemented by reference TRBV19 and TRBJ2-5, the full variable domain reads DGGITQSPKYLFRKEGQNVTLSCEQNLNHDAMYWYRQDPGQGLRLIYYSQIVNDFQKGDIAEGYSVSREKKESFPLTVTSAQKNPTAFYLCASSHRRGTQETQYFGPGTRLLVL.